The present TCR beta chain was sequenced within a study of shared clonotypes between healthy human individuals. Findings of the study overall: Blood alone was sampled, and tissue repertoires likely differ. Clonotype sharing across donors was expected to vary with sequencing depth.

This CDR3 contains 14 residues. Unmatched junction bases numbered 1, after V lost 1 base and J lost 5 bases. CDR1 SNHLY and CDR2 FYNNEI come from the germline V gene. Naive CD8 cells were CD45RO-negative, positively selected for CCR7, excluding terminally differentiated effector memory CD45RA+ cells. The authors ran the assay at deep level. Methods used by the authors: Junction-only sequences produced by ImmunoSEQ had no quality scores, so filtering differed. Some clones are missing from TCRdb's copy, which holds only in-frame ones; the method was immunoSEQ multiplex PCR. The D gene and trimming were derived from the DNA, and the V and J assignments and clone size from that table. The data show 1.5 million to 2.5 million clones, approximately 95% seen once. Concerning this clone: Its antigen is unknown.

The source is a man aged 18 to 35 in good health. The chain carries TRBV2 and TRBJ2-2; 7 bases line up with TRBD2. Material for sequencing was naive CD8+ T cells sorted from blood. CDR3: CASSEVGGTGELFF. CDR3 DNA: TGTGCCAGCAGTGAAGTGGGGGGGACCGGGGAGCTGTTTTTT.